The 2 T cell receptor beta chains below come from one sample, sequenced in a study of cytomegalovirus exposure and HLA in healthy donors. Vbeta (60) and Jbeta (13) primers were used in the PCR. Using immunoSEQ multiplex PCR, the repertoire was profiled, and TCRdb retains in-frame clones only, with some absent. Altogether 130,000 or so clones are present, approximately 84% being singletons, with the ten largest covering around 1.5%. Sequencing input: PBMCs. These receptors all stem from a woman between 18 and 29 years old in good health and CMV-seronegative.

The rearrangement joins TRBV5-4 to TRBJ2-5; 7 positions match TRBD1. Per the germline V gene, CDR1 is SGHNT and CDR2 is YYREEE (reference sequence). The J segment lost 5 bases and the V segment lost 2 bases, leaving 9 bases of the junction unmatched. The CDR3 spans 15 residues. As DNA, the CDR3 is TGTGCCAGCAGCTTCGACAGGGCCCCCGGGGAGACCCAGTACTTC. This translates into CASSFDRAPGETQYF.

The chain has TRBV7-6 and TRBJ2-7, with 8 bases lining up with TRBD2. CDR3 length equals 17 residues. The V gene's germline CDR1 is SGHVS and CDR2 FNYEAQ. Trimming at V came to 1 base and at J to 1 base, leaving 9 bases not matched to a gene. CDR3 amino acids: CASSLGPRAGGSYEQYF. DNA of the CDR3: TGTGCCAGCAGCTTAGGGCCTCGCGCGGGAGGATCCTACGAGCAGTACTTC.